This T cell receptor beta chain was identified during a study of regulatory T cells in long-lasting Graves disease. This CDR3 has 15 residues. The V gene's germline CDR1 is DFQATT and CDR2 SNEGSKA (reference sequence). The germline V and J ends were trimmed by 5 bases and 1 base, with 16 bases remaining between them. Both iRepertoire HTBI primers and Arm-PCR of CDR3 regions were used to build the TCR beta libraries. TCRdb recomputed calls from the multiplex PCR reads with MiXCR, one row per CDR3 protein. The sample records some 230,000 distinct CDR3 sequences, around 18% being singletons. This clonotype was observed at least ten times. Time point specified: newly diagnosed GD, antithyroid drugs for less than 3 months. The TCR library was made from RNA extracted from PBMCs.

This sequence joins TRBV20-1 and TRBJ2-3; the D call may be TRBD1 or TRBD2 (6 bases each). The receptor comes from a female donor with Graves disease. The starting material was peripheral blood mononuclear cells (PBMCs), obtained at new diagnosis, from a patient treated with antithyroid drugs. CDR3 in DNA: TGCAGTGCTTCTCCAGGGGTAGCGGGCACAGATACGCAGTATTTT. It is translated as CSASPGVAGTDTQYF.